These T cell receptor beta chains were read from a single sample in a study of OX40 agonist ivuxolimab in advanced cancers. Measured with immunoSEQ multiplex PCR; TCRdb has only the in-frame clones, and not every one. In the table there are 45,000 to 60,000 clones, roughly nine tenths of which are singletons. The sequenced sample was CD4+ or CD8+ T cells sorted from blood, obtained in a trial of the OX40 agonist ivuxolimab. The receptors come from an adult with an advanced solid tumor such as melanoma, head and neck, liver or kidney cancer. CDR3s include the opening cysteine and the closing phenylalanine or tryptophan.

V,CDR3
TRBV5-1,CASTPGAGTGELFF
TRBV15,CATSTSRTGADEQYF
TRBV7-6,CASSSPGLAGSTDTQYF
TRBV11-2,CASSLGLAGGQYQETQYF
TRBV6-6,CASSLAVSYEQYF
TRBV27,CASSPGLAGGRETQYF
TRBV7-9,CASSLRLAGGTGELFF
TRBV7-3,CASSLNGPTGTDTDTQYF
TRBV7-9,CASSPMRANTEAFF
TRBV9,CASSGVSYEQYF
TRBV14,CASSQDGAPLRYGYTF
TRBV7-9,CASSSSGVEQFF
TRBV10-1,CASSEGLAGVPANTGELFF
TRBV4-1,CASSQWTGVGAGELFF
TRBV13,CASSLDGSGYTEAFF
TRBV6-5,CASSYSTGWSPMELFF
TRBV28,CASTLVRGNYGYTF
TRBV19,CASSLAGGPFDEQFF
TRBV7-8,CASSIRGGLLLYEQYF
TRBV4-3,CASSQDLSGRSSYEQYF
TRBV27,CASSSGVVHEQFF
TRBV11-3,CASSDRTSDTQYF
TRBV27,CASSLSGPGEQFF
TRBV11-2,CASSLGDRPEAFF
TRBV5-1,CASSEDAQGLETQYF
TRBV9,CASSVGGAGANVLTF
TRBV7-2,CASSPFPDRGGYSYEQYF
TRBV4-3,CASSHARDGSYEQYF
TRBV19,CASSPTGTGGYEQYF
TRBV27,CASSLDRANYGYTF
TRBV2,CASSDGQTIDSPLHF
TRBV9,CASSVESGSSYNEQFF
TRBV6-5,CASSYSSGGAGETQYF
TRBV9,CASSAGGELQPQHF
TRBV4-1,CASSQVSGGGTDTQYF
TRBV7-9,CASSPSGASSYEQYF
TRBV13,CASSLESGRPYEQYF
TRBV5-1,CASSLMTSPTGELFF
TRBV9,CASSVEAGGKSSGGYTF
TRBV19,CASSFLGEGTEAFF
TRBV9,CASAPPRGDRTEAFF
TRBV7-9,CASRQSSGSVYEQFF
TRBV7-2,CASIPLGDEQYF
TRBV7-8,CASSLGGQEYYGYTF
TRBV2,CASSEDLSYNEQFF
TRBV6-1,CASSELLWSDTQYF
TRBV29-1,CSVEGGQRSYNEQFF
TRBV2,CASSEALWDYYF
TRBV9,CASSYQGQGAYGYTF
TRBV28,CASSDPDRADSNQPQHF
TRBV7-2,CASSLMMGQGNYGYTF
TRBV2,CAIYPRGQREEGYGYTF
TRBV27,CASKLTSGGPSEQYF
TRBV19,CASSILSGSYGYTF
TRBV2,CASSGGTSGADNEQFF
TRBV6-1,CASIPVQGPYGYTF